This T cell receptor (beta chain) stems from a study of T cell repertoires in ileal Crohn's disease (dated by TCRdb to about 2019). Turning to the overall study: Median disease duration was around eight years, and about 40% of patients were identified as active smokers at the time of surgery. The study sequenced roughly 170 mucosal samples from 57 patients, taken at several locations on the surgical specimen and at postoperative endoscopy. A prospective multicentre cohort supplied the 55 to 65 Crohn's disease patients whose TCR repertoires were analysed. All patients had surgery for a complication: stricturing disease in 61% and penetrating disease in about 40%. A Rutgeerts score higher than i0 was the definition used for endoscopic postoperative recurrence. The study was conducted in parallel with a multicentre cohort that was designed to identify predictors of early endoscopic recurrence following ileocolonic resection. About half of the patients received postoperative therapy: 11 received thiopurines and approximately 19 received anti-TNF agents. Overall study outcomes, separate from this receptor: Mucosal CD4 and CD8 T cells were sorted and sequenced only in a subgroup of patients, whose size was not stated. Compared with non-smokers, patients who were active smokers at surgery showed a significantly higher proportion of clonal expansions (around 24% vs 18%, p=0.02). Compared with CD4 T cells, sorted CD8 T cells held more high-frequency clones, which suggests that the mucosal expansions were mostly CD8. Endoscopic recurrence was linked to a higher percentage of high-frequency clones at surgery, and recurrence occurred in every patient whose clonality exceeded 26.8% (18/57).

Regarding this clone: Its antigen has not been determined. Base qualities were left out, and no much larger clone turns up one base away.

For commercial TCRB immunosequencing, about 500 nanograms of biopsy DNA were submitted for each sample. Adaptive Biotechnology amplified CDR3 regions from genomic DNA with a two-step multiplex PCR that controlled for amplification bias. The first PCR used primers for every V and J gene segment; the second PCR added barcodes and Illumina adapters. An Illumina instrument was used to sequence the CDR3 libraries. For the original study's pipeline: The analysis drew on both the pipelines supplied by the vendor and custom analysis of the raw data in R/Bioconductor running R version 3.3.0. Clonality, which ranges from 0 to 1, was calculated as the inverse of the normalised Shannon entropy across all productive clones. High-frequency clones were defined as the repertoire share of the top 100 clones, retaining only clones passing a 95% confidence test. The Simpson index measured repertoire diversity, and the Morisita-Horn index measured overlap between samples. Here the immuneACCESS table is served through TCRdb, limited to in-frame sequences with V and J called. Missing clones are a known gap in these copies; in checked studies unresolved V genes cover under half, and the rest lacks a known reason. That table furnishes V, J and clone size, whereas the DNA furnished D and trimming. This sample comprises roughly 13,000 clones, about 90% of them detected only once. 3.7% of the sample lies in the top ten.

Based on the germline V gene, the CDR1 and CDR2 sequences are SGHAT and FQNNGV. Including the terminal cysteine and phenylalanine, the CDR3 comprises 15 residues. Only the CDR3 DNA stays, 45 bases, in frame from base 1. Trimming leaves V shorter by 3 bases and J shorter by 4 bases, with the junction holding 4 bases beyond the gene matches. To be eligible, patients had to be adults with ileal or ileocolonic Crohn's disease and an indication for ileocolonic resection. Before DNA extraction, whole ileal mucosal biopsies were kept frozen at -80 degrees C. Genomic DNA was isolated from frozen whole biopsies using a TRizol-based method, and the DNA was quantified with a NanoDrop 2000 spectrophotometer.

The sequence was obtained from an adult with Crohn's disease. Sequencing was carried out using ileal tissue. The V gene is TRBV11-2 and the J gene is TRBJ1-4, with TRBD1 identical over 8 junction bases. The nucleotide sequence reads TGTGCCAGCAGCTTCAGGGGGCAGAGTAATGAAAAACTGTTTTTT. Translated, this is CASSFRGQSNEKLFF.